Listed below are T cell receptor beta chains from one sample, sequenced in a study of blood T cell repertoires in COVID-19. Clones were read by immunoSEQ multiplex PCR, and TCRdb kept only the in-frame ones, dropping some. The sample gives about 210,000 clones, roughly 87% of which show up once; around 10% is in the top ten. Sequencing was done on a sample of PBMCs or T cells enriched from blood (not recorded which). All receptors derive from a young man with acute COVID-19. The CDR3 runs from the conserved cysteine through the conserved F or W. The D gene is left open where the match is weak. Size tells how often a clone was seen (once, few, many) or the class of an expanded clone, and some rows leave it out.

v_call	d_call	j_call	clone_size	cdr3_aa	cdr3_nt
TRBV20-1	NA	TRBJ2-1	NA	CSARSDTEQFF	TGCAGTGCTAGGTCAGATACTGAGCAGTTCTTC
TRBV27	TRBD2	TRBJ2-1	few	CASSPLAGMSSYNEQFF	TGTGCCAGCAGTCCGCTAGCGGGTATGAGCTCCTACAATGAGCAGTTCTTC
TRBV5-6	TRBD1	TRBJ2-3	NA	CASSVTGGISTDTQYF	TGTGCCAGCAGCGTGACAGGGGGCATTAGCACAGATACGCAGTATTTT
TRBV7-9	NA	TRBJ1-4	NA	CASRNTGLANEKLFF	TGTGCCAGCAGAAATACAGGGTTGGCTAATGAAAAACTGTTTTTT
TRBV6-5	NA	TRBJ1-1	once	CASSYIGQEAFF	TGTGCCAGCAGTTACATAGGACAAGAAGCTTTCTTT
TRBV9	TRBD2	TRBJ2-2	NA	CASSVFSGSANTGELFF	TGTGCCAGCAGCGTTTTTAGCGGGAGTGCGAACACCGGGGAGCTGTTTTTT
TRBV6-5	NA	TRBJ2-2	few	CASSSQGGDTGELFF	TGTGCCAGCAGTTCACAGGGTGGGGATACCGGGGAGCTGTTTTTT
TRBV28	NA	TRBJ1-5	NA	CASMRVFNNQPQHF	TGTGCCAGCATGAGGGTTTTCAACAATCAGCCCCAGCATTTT
TRBV5-1	NA	TRBJ1-2	NA	CASSLNGGFGYTF	TGCGCCAGCAGCTTGAACGGGGGGTTTGGCTACACCTTC
TRBV28	TRBD2	TRBJ2-1	NA	CASSLGSTSGSFIDEQFF	TGTGCCAGCAGTTTAGGCTCGACTAGCGGGAGTTTTATTGATGAGCAGTTCTTC
TRBV27	TRBD2	TRBJ2-1	once	CASQRGSSYNEQFF	TGTGCCAGTCAGCGGGGTAGCTCCTACAATGAGCAGTTCTTC
TRBV11-1	TRBD2	TRBJ2-2	NA	CASSLGPGGTGELFF	TGTGCCAGCAGCCTGGGACCGGGAGGCACCGGGGAGCTGTTTTTT
TRBV7-9	TRBD1	TRBJ1-2	NA	CASSLPTTGTGDGYTF	TGTGCCAGCAGCTTACCCACGACCGGGACAGGGGATGGCTACACCTTC
TRBV9	NA	TRBJ1-1	NA	CASSVVPGGRITEAFF	TGTGCCAGCAGCGTAGTACCCGGGGGGCGCATCACTGAAGCTTTCTTT
TRBV27	TRBD2	TRBJ2-7	NA	CASRVAGVGTYEQYF	TGTGCCAGCAGGGTAGCGGGAGTTGGCACCTACGAGCAGTACTTC
TRBV30	NA	TRBJ2-1	NA	CAFLKDSYNEQFF	TGTGCCTTTCTCAAGGACAGTTACAATGAGCAGTTCTTC
TRBV6-5	TRBD2	TRBJ2-7	NA	CASTPLAGVGREQYF	TGTGCCAGCACCCCCCTAGCGGGAGTAGGGAGAGAGCAGTACTTC
TRBV25-1	TRBD1	TRBJ2-7	once	CASSDAQGAREQYF	TGTGCCAGCAGTGATGCACAGGGGGCTAGGGAGCAGTACTTC
TRBV7-9	TRBD2	TRBJ2-2	NA	CASSSGLAVAGELFF	TGTGCCAGCAGCTCTGGACTAGCGGTGGCCGGGGAGCTGTTTTTT
TRBV7-2	NA	TRBJ2-1	NA	CASRTSRSSYNEQFF	TGTGCCAGCAGGACTAGTAGAAGCTCCTACAATGAGCAGTTCTTC
TRBV21-1	NA	TRBJ1-4	NA	CASSKEDRGIEKLFF	TGTGCCAGCAGCAAAGAGGACAGAGGGATCGAAAAACTGTTTTTT
TRBV4-2	TRBD2	TRBJ2-7	NA	CASSQAPTGGPTYEQYF	TGTGCCAGCAGCCAAGCGCCTACGGGAGGCCCTACCTACGAGCAGTACTTC